The 30 T cell receptor beta chains below were found in one sample sequenced in a study of lymphopenia after photon versus proton radiotherapy. Sequenced by immunoSEQ multiplex PCR; TCRdb stores in-frame clones only, minus some. The table includes 25,000 to 30,000 clones, around 85% detected once. The input for sequencing was peripheral blood, taken from a patient treated with photon-based radiotherapy. The receptors here all came from a man in his fifties or sixties with gastric cancer.

This clone was recorded only once. V usage is TRBV2 and J usage is TRBJ2-5; 11 nucleotides line up with TRBD2. This CDR3 comprises 15 residues. With V trimmed by 2 bases and J by 6 bases, 5 bases remained unmatched. Germline values: CDR1 SNHLY, CDR2 FYNNEI. CDR3 amino acids: CASSEISSGGKTQYF. The CDR3 DNA reads as TGTGCCAGCAGTGAAATTTCTAGCGGGGGGAAGACCCAGTACTTC.

The gene calls are TRBV10-3 and TRBJ1-3; D not resolved. Germline values: CDR1 ENHRY, CDR2 SYGVKD. V was shortened by 5 bases and J by 0 bases, with 20 bases between the two germline ends. CDR3 length equals 18 residues. The CDR3 DNA follows: TGTGCCATCAGTTCTCGGGCGGGATCCTCATTCTCTGGAAACACCATATATTTT. Translation gives CAISSRAGSSFSGNTIYF.

In this sample, this clone turned up a few times. The genes are TRBV6-1 and TRBJ1-6; 7 bases agree with TRBD1. CDR3 length: 14 residues. The trim removed 7 bases at V and 9 bases at J, leaving 9 bases unmatched. Germline loops: CDR1 MNHNS, CDR2 SASEGT. The CDR3 spells CASNDRAETSPLHF. The CDR3 DNA follows: TGTGCCAGCAACGACAGGGCAGAAACTTCACCCCTCCACTTT.

This sequence joins TRBV18 and TRBJ1-2; TRBD1 might be the D (6 bases). The CDR3 totals 15 residues. Germline V gene sequence: CDR1 KGHSH, CDR2 LQKENI. V was clipped by 3 bases and J by 4 bases, with 15 bases between them. The CDR3 loop reads CASSPSQDSFYGYTF. The CDR3 DNA is TGTGCCAGCTCACCCTCCCAGGACAGTTTCTATGGCTACACCTTC.

This rearrangement joins TRBV30 to TRBJ1-1; TRBD1 matches at 8 bases. In germline, CDR1 is GTSNPN, CDR2 SVGIG (reference sequence). Trimming took 1 base from V and 3 from J; bases not matched to a gene: 1. The CDR3 runs to 13 residues. CDR3 nucleotides: TGTGCCTGGAGTGGACAGGGGTACACTGAAGCTTTCTTT. Protein product: CAWSGQGYTEAFF.

The chain is built from TRBV5-1 and TRBJ1-1; TRBD1 is a possible D gene (6 bases). Germline CDR1 SGHRS, CDR2 YFSETQ. Trimming cost V 4 bases and J 1 base, with 23 bases left between them. CDR3 length: 18 amino acids. Here the CDR3 reads CASSPQWGQKKENTEAFF. CDR3 DNA sequence: TGCGCCAGCAGCCCCCAGTGGGGACAAAAAAAAGAGAACACTGAAGCTTTCTTT.

A single count supports this clone. The chain employs TRBV6-5 and TRBJ2-1, with D possibly matching TRBD1 (6 bases). The germline V gene has CDR1 MNHEY and CDR2 SVGAGI. CDR3 length: 14 residues. The V end lost 5 bases, the J end lost 6 bases, and 14 bases lay between the germline ends. The CDR3 bases are TGTGCCAGCAGTGATCGACAGGCCCTCAATGAGCAGTTCTTC. It translates to CASSDRQALNEQFF.

The chain recombines TRBV29-1 with TRBJ2-2; TRBD2 is a possible D gene (5 bases). Trimming stripped 6 bases from V and 5 bases from J, with 13 bases between. Looked up from germline, CDR1 is SQVTM and CDR2 is ANQGSEA. The CDR3 is made up of 13 amino acids. CDR3 nucleotide sequence: TGCAGCGTACCGGGCCCGGGGACCGGGGAGCTGTTTTTT. This translates into CSVPGPGTGELFF.

The chain carries TRBV19 and TRBJ1-2, with TRBD1 matching over 9 bases. The CDR3 contains 13 residues. Germline V gives CDR1 LNHDA, CDR2 SQIVND (reference sequence). With 11 bases clipped from V and 3 bases from J, the junction kept 7 bases outside the gene matches. CDR3 region: CAVYRGPDYGYTF. The CDR3, as DNA: TGTGCCGTTTACAGGGGGCCCGACTATGGCTACACCTTC.

CDR3: CASSYLPTGELFF. The DNA of the CDR3 is TGTGCCAGCAGTTACTTGCCCACCGGGGAGCTGTTTTTT. The chain has TRBV6-5 and TRBJ2-2; D gene ambiguous. This CDR3 is built from 13 residues. Germline V gene sequence: CDR1 MNHEY, CDR2 SVGAGI. The V and J ends lost 1 base and 4 bases respectively, with 4 bases between them.

This chain joins TRBV5-1 and TRBJ2-3; 7 nucleotides match TRBD2. This CDR3 has 16 residues. V gave up 4 bases and J gave up 0 bases; unmatched junction bases: 8. Germline CDR1 reads SGHRS; CDR2 reads YFSETQ. CDR3 coding DNA: TGCGCCAGCAGCCTGGTGGGACTACCGAGCACAGATACGCAGTATTTT. Its translation is CASSLVGLPSTDTQYF.

The chain joins TRBV18 to TRBJ1-4; a weak D match, TRBD1 (5 bases). The length of the CDR3 is 15 residues. V lost 3 bases, J lost 7 bases, and 15 bases lay in between. Germline values: CDR1 KGHSH, CDR2 LQKENI. The CDR3 nucleotides are TGTGCCAGCTCACCGGATCGGGGCATCGGTGAAAAACTGTTTTTT. Residues: CASSPDRGIGEKLFF.

The chain links TRBV4-3 to TRBJ1-2; D remains unclear. The CDR3 extends over 15 amino acids. The germline V gene encodes CDR1 LGHNA and CDR2 YSLEER. The V and J ends lost 0 bases and 8 bases respectively, with 16 bases between them. For the CDR3, the DNA is TGCGCCAGCAGCCAAGACCGCTACCAGCGGGGAGGCTACACCTTC. This encodes CASSQDRYQRGGYTF.

By sample share, this clone is medium-sized. The gene calls are TRBV6-6 and TRBJ1-2; D not resolved. Germline assignment: CDR1 MNHNY and CDR2 SVGAGI (reference sequence). The ends were cut back, 8 bases at V and 8 bases at J, with 15 bases in the middle. The length of the CDR3 is 12 residues. In nucleotides, the CDR3 is TGTGCCAGCGACCCGGGGAGGTTCGGCTACACCTTC. Its protein is CASDPGRFGYTF.

The rearrangement links TRBV9 to TRBJ2-4; perhaps D is TRBD1 or TRBD2 (5 bases each). This CDR3 region has 15 residues. Germline CDR1 is SGDLS and CDR2 is YYNGEE. V dropped 3 bases and J dropped 7 bases, with 17 bases sitting between them. CDR3 in amino acids: CASSAIGTLGNIQYF. Here the CDR3 DNA reads TGTGCCAGCAGCGCTATCGGGACCCTTGGGAACATTCAGTACTTC.

V gene TRBV14 combines with J gene TRBJ2-3; the D gene is possibly TRBD2 (5 bases). Trimming took 4 bases from V and 2 from J, leaving 7 bases between them. CDR3 length: 13 amino acids. CDR1 and CDR2 (germline): SGHDN, FVKESK. The CDR3, as DNA: TGTGCCAGCAGCCGGACTTACACAGATACGCAGTATTTT. This gives the protein CASSRTYTDTQYF.

The genes are TRBV10-3 and TRBJ1-4; D gene uncertain. Trimming cost V 2 bases and J 6 bases, with 13 bases left between them. CDR3 length: 15 residues. CDR1 and CDR2 from the germline V gene are ENHRY and SYGVKD. The CDR3 loop reads CAISEEPGLYEKLFF. The CDR3 nucleotides are TGTGCCATCAGTGAGGAACCCGGTCTATATGAAAAACTGTTTTTT.

CDR3 protein: CASSQDPRAQAFF. The CDR3 nucleotides are TGCGCCAGCAGCCAAGATCCCAGGGCCCAAGCTTTCTTT. The J gene is TRBJ1-1, the V gene TRBV4-3; a weak D match, TRBD1 (5 bases). This CDR3 comprises 13 residues. Trimming left V 0 bases short and J 9 bases short, with 11 bases between. In germline, CDR1 is LGHNA, CDR2 YSLEER.

The chain combines TRBV6-1 with TRBJ1-5; tentatively, D is TRBD1 (5 bases). The V gene's germline CDR1 is MNHNS and CDR2 SASEGT. CDR3 length: 14 residues. The V gene lost 4 bases and the J gene lost 6 bases, with 13 bases spanning the gap. This CDR3 is CASSGGKSSQPQHF. The CDR3 DNA sequence: TGTGCCAGCAGTGGGGGCAAAAGTTCTCAGCCCCAGCATTTT.

This chain connects TRBV9 to TRBJ1-4, with D unclear. The CDR3 length is 14 residues. Trimming took 0 bases from V and 8 from J, leaving 11 bases between them. From germline, CDR1 is SGDLS and CDR2 YYNGEE. DNA for the CDR3: TGTGCCAGCAGCGTAGGGGCAGACCAAGAAAAACTGTTTTTT. It is translated as CASSVGADQEKLFF. The full variable domain, with the rest looked up from reference TRBV9 and TRBJ1-4, is DSGVTQTPKHLITATGQRVTLRCSPRSGDLSVYWYQQSLDQGLQFLIQYYNGEERAKGNILERFSAQQFPDLHSELNLSSLELGDSALYFCASSVGADQEKLFFGSGTQLSVL.

This chain links TRBV10-3 with TRBJ2-5, with TRBD1 matching 8 bases. Germline assignment: CDR1 ENHRY and CDR2 SYGVKD. V shed 7 bases and J 3 bases; nucleotides not matched to a gene: 34. The CDR3 covers 23 residues. The CDR3 here is CAITSELDKTGGLVFWGKETQYF. The DNA of the CDR3 is TGTGCCATCACTTCCGAACTAGATAAAACAGGGGGTTTAGTTTTTTGGGGGAAAGAGACCCAGTACTTC.

V is TRBV27 and J is TRBJ1-2; no clear D gene. The CDR3 spans 15 residues. Trimming took 6 bases from V and 4 from J, leaving 18 bases between them. Germline lookup yields CDR1 MNHEY and CDR2 SMNVEV (reference sequence). The CDR3 DNA follows: TGTGCCAGCAGCCAGGCGGGCCCGACCGCCTATGGCTACACCTTC. The encoded protein is CASSQAGPTAYGYTF.

CDR3 in DNA: TGTGCCAGCAGCCCCAGGCTAGCGGGTTATTACGAGCAGTACTTC. It yields the protein CASSPRLAGYYEQYF. The chain carries TRBV9 and TRBJ2-7; 8 bases align to TRBD2. In germline, CDR1 is SGDLS, CDR2 YYNGEE. This CDR3 has 15 residues. V trimming: 4 bases; J trimming: 4 bases; junction bases outside the gene matches: 10.

The chain joins TRBV5-6 to TRBJ2-6; D unclear. This CDR3 spans 15 amino acids. The germline gives CDR1 SGHDT, CDR2 YYEEEE. Trimming cost V 0 bases and J 4 bases, with 8 bases left between them. CDR3 in DNA: TGTGCCAGCAGCTTGGTGGGGTCCGGGGCCAACGTCCTGACTTTC. This encodes CASSLVGSGANVLTF.

The J gene is TRBJ2-5, the V gene TRBV5-1; D remains unclear. This CDR3 has 13 amino acids. V was clipped by 2 bases and J by 1 base, with 6 bases between them. Germline CDR1 is SGHRS and CDR2 is YFSETQ. DNA of the CDR3: TGCGCCAGCAGCTTCTTAATCCAAGAGACCCAGTACTTC. Translation: CASSFLIQETQYF.

This chain uses TRBV27 with TRBJ1-1; the D gene is possibly TRBD1 (6 bases). V lost 4 bases and J 2 bases, leaving 11 bases between the germline ends. The CDR3 contains 14 residues. Germline-derived CDR1 and CDR2 are MNHEY and SMNVEV (reference sequence). CDR3 region: CASSSLQGNTEAFF. CDR3 DNA: TGTGCCAGCAGTTCCTTACAGGGAAACACTGAAGCTTTCTTT.

The chain's CDR3 is CASSLPGQGLGKLFF. In nucleotides, the CDR3 is TGTGCCAGCAGCCTCCCAGGACAGGGATTAGGAAAACTGTTTTTT. The chain employs TRBV6-6 and TRBJ1-4, with TRBD1 identical over 8 bases. The CDR3 runs to 15 residues. Germline CDR1 and CDR2: MNHNY and SVGAGI (reference sequence). Unmatched junction bases numbered 13, after V lost 6 bases and J lost 10 bases.

The rearrangement joins TRBV2 to TRBJ2-7, with D hard to call. Germline assignment: CDR1 SNHLY and CDR2 FYNNEI. V lost 2 bases and J lost 1, with 12 bases in between. This CDR3 is 15 amino acids long. The CDR3 DNA sequence: TGTGCCAGCAGTGAAACCTTCTTATTATCCTACGAGCAGTACTTC. This encodes CASSETFLLSYEQYF.

This rearrangement joins TRBV7-2 to TRBJ1-2, with TRBD1 identical over 8 bases. CDR3 size: 14 residues. CDR1 is SGHTA and CDR2 is FQGNSA in the germline V gene. V gave up 5 bases and J gave up 3 bases; unmatched junction bases: 5. CDR3 amino acids: CASSRPGQDYGYTF. As DNA, the CDR3 is TGTGCCAGCAGCCGACCGGGACAGGACTATGGCTACACCTTC.

The DNA of the CDR3 is TGTGCCTGGAGTCGTGCTGAGTGCTACACCTTC. Translating gives CAWSRAECYTF. V is TRBV30 and J is TRBJ1-2; D call uncertain. The germline CDR1 and CDR2 sequences are GTSNPN and SVGIG (reference sequence). Deletions cut 2 bases from V and 9 bases from J, with 10 bases between. The CDR3 has 11 residues.